The rows below give T cell receptor beta chains drawn from one sample of a study of blood T cell repertoires in COVID-19. Measured with immunoSEQ multiplex PCR; TCRdb has only the in-frame clones, and not every one. The sample carries about 200,000 clones, around nine tenths recorded once. The sequenced sample was peripheral blood. The receptor source for this set is a man between 40 and 49 years old with active or convalescent COVID-19. Both conserved end residues are part of each CDR3.

v_gene: TRBV5-6; j_gene: TRBJ2-1; CDR3aa: CASSLQGSSYNEQFF
v_gene: TRBV2; j_gene: TRBJ2-3; CDR3aa: CASSQSDTQYF
v_gene: TRBV5-6; j_gene: TRBJ1-1; CDR3aa: CASSLEGENTEAFF
v_gene: TRBV29-1; j_gene: TRBJ2-1; CDR3aa: CSVEEPGGSSSYNEQFF
v_gene: TRBV25-1; j_gene: TRBJ1-2; CDR3aa: CATTQGSGYTF
v_gene: TRBV5-1; j_gene: TRBJ2-3; CDR3aa: CASRPRGIADTQYF
v_gene: TRBV19; j_gene: TRBJ1-5; CDR3aa: CASSIKGALSNQPQHF
v_gene: TRBV7-9; j_gene: TRBJ2-7; CDR3aa: CASTYSGVEYEQYF
v_gene: TRBV4-2; j_gene: TRBJ1-1; CDR3aa: CASSPRGRVSDTEAFF
v_gene: TRBV28; j_gene: TRBJ1-5; CDR3aa: CASSLEGRIYPSNQPQHF
v_gene: TRBV18; j_gene: TRBJ2-3; CDR3aa: CASSPSSRDIDTQYF
v_gene: TRBV6-6; j_gene: TRBJ2-7; CDR3aa: CASSFPGQGALDEQYF
v_gene: TRBV24-1; j_gene: TRBJ2-2; CDR3aa: CATSDPRGLNTGELFF